This entry concerns a single T cell receptor beta chain. Blood sampling was done at baseline, cycle 4 day 1, and cycle 7 day 1. The sample comes from a study of OX40 agonist ivuxolimab in advanced cancers. The wider study: Six ivuxolimab dose levels, 0.01 to 10 mg/kg, were given intravenously every 2 weeks.

The CDR3 runs to 16 residues. Germline assignment: CDR1 SEHNR and CDR2 FQNEAQ (reference sequence). V was clipped by 2 bases and J by 1 base, with 15 bases between them. Data came from immunoSEQ multiplex PCR; TCRdb stores just in-frame clones and leaves some out. Of tens of thousands of clones listed, about 92% are singletons. This TCR derives from an adult with an advanced solid tumor such as melanoma, head and neck, liver or kidney cancer. The source was CD4+ or CD8+ T cells sorted from blood, collected in a trial of the OX40 agonist ivuxolimab. The V and J genes are TRBV7-9 and TRBJ2-7, with a tentative D call TRBD2 (6 bases). The CDR3 sequence: CASSLWGGDQSYEQYF. The CDR3 coding sequence is TGTGCCAGCAGCTTATGGGGCGGGGACCAATCCTACGAGCAGTACTTC. Full variable domain (rest looked up from reference TRBV7-9 and TRBJ2-7): DTGVSQNPRHKITKRGQNVTFRCDPISEHNRLYWYRQTLGQGPEFLTYFQNEAQLEKSRLLSDRFSAERPKGSFSTLEIQRTEQGDSAMYLCASSLWGGDQSYEQYFGPGTRLTVT.